The 8 T cell receptor beta chains below all came from one sample that was sequenced in a study of blood T cell repertoires in COVID-19. The method was immunoSEQ multiplex PCR; TCRdb's version includes in-frame clones alone and lacks a portion of them. Found here are over 200,000 clones, approximately 82% of them singletons; the top ten hold roughly 2.7%. Sample: peripheral blood. The source is a woman in her sixties or seventies with active or convalescent COVID-19.

A single count supports this clone. The CDR3 is CASSGGWGQGAHEQYF. The CDR3 DNA follows: TGTGCCAGCAGTGGGGGGTGGGGACAGGGGGCCCACGAGCAGTACTTC. This rearrangement joins TRBV27 to TRBJ2-7; TRBD1 agrees at 12 bases. Germline values: CDR1 MNHEY, CDR2 SMNVEV (reference sequence). This CDR3 has 16 amino acids. V shed 5 bases and J 5 bases; nucleotides not matched to a gene: 10.

Concerning this clone: The junction departs from the called germline gene at one end, perhaps through a read error. J is TRBJ1-5 and V is TRBV29-1, with unresolved D. The germline V gene has CDR1 SQVTM and CDR2 ANQGSEA. This CDR3 region has 12 residues. The CDR3 nucleotides read TGCAGCGCAGGAGGAAGCAGTCAGCCCCAGCATTTT. Translating it yields CSAGGSSQPQHF.

This clone was counted ten times or more. The same CDR3 can be traced to other DNA sequences in this sample. This chain uses TRBV2 with TRBJ2-7; unclear D gene. V was trimmed by 1 base and J by 2 bases, leaving 9 bases between them. Per the germline V gene, CDR1 is SNHLY and CDR2 is FYNNEI. This CDR3 has 14 amino acids. The CDR3 DNA reads as TGTGCCAGCAGTGAAGGCCGAGGAGCCTACGAGCAGTACTTC. It encodes CASSEGRGAYEQYF. Full variable domain (remainder filled in from reference TRBV2 and TRBJ2-7): EPEVTQTPSHQVTQMGQEVILRCVPISNHLYFYWYRQILGQKVEFLVSFYNNEISEKSEIFDDQFSVERPDGSNFTLKIRSTKLEDSAMYFCASSEGRGAYEQYFGPGTRLTVT.

This clone was observed a few times. The rearrangement links TRBV27 to TRBJ1-5; 7 bases line up with TRBD1. There are 14 residues in the CDR3. CDR1 and CDR2 (germline): MNHEY, SMNVEV (reference sequence). The V segment lost 3 bases and the J segment 6 bases; nucleotides outside the gene matches: 5. The CDR3: CASSFVQGIQPQHF. The CDR3 DNA is TGTGCCAGCAGTTTTGTACAGGGGATTCAGCCCCAGCATTTT.

The rearrangement joins TRBV7-6 to TRBJ2-2; 7 positions match TRBD2. CDR3 length: 15 residues. The germline gives CDR1 SGHVS, CDR2 FNYEAQ. The junction had 6 bases not matched to a gene; V was cut back by 4 bases and J by 4 bases. The CDR3 loop reads CASSSDPGGTGELFF. DNA for the CDR3: TGTGCCAGCAGCTCGGACCCGGGGGGCACCGGGGAGCTGTTTTTT.

The chain has TRBV24-1 and TRBJ2-7; D remains ambiguous. The CDR3 loop spans 13 amino acids. V lost 7 bases and J 4 bases, leaving 13 bases between the germline ends. In germline, CDR1 is KGHDR, CDR2 SFDVKD. The CDR3 spells CATRAAAGYEQYF. The CDR3 coding sequence is TGTGCCACCAGGGCGGCCGCCGGGTACGAGCAGTACTTC.

This chain links TRBV13 with TRBJ2-3, with TRBD2 matching over 7 bases. In germline, CDR1 is PRHDT, CDR2 FYEKMQ (reference sequence). V dropped 0 bases and J dropped 8; count of bases not matched to a gene: 8. This CDR3 contains 15 residues. The CDR3 spells CASSLGLTGGGTQYF. The CDR3 DNA sequence: TGTGCCAGCAGCTTAGGCCTGACTGGGGGGGGTACGCAGTATTTT.

The V gene is TRBV15, the J gene TRBJ1-6; possible D gene TRBD1, 5 bases. V lost 5 bases and J 3 bases, leaving 8 bases between the germline ends. Germline V gene sequence: CDR1 LNHNV, CDR2 YYDKDF (reference sequence). The CDR3 loop spans 14 amino acids. The CDR3 protein is CATSGGDYNSPLHF. As DNA, the CDR3 is TGTGCCACCAGCGGGGGGGACTATAATTCACCCCTCCACTTT.